These 5 T cell receptor beta chains originate from one sample sequenced in a study of T cells in Graves' hyperthyroidism and ophthalmopathy. Amplification targeted TCR beta CDR3 regions from RNA transcripts. With the HTBI primer set, the TCR CDR3 went through a first round of RT-PCR. TCRdb recomputed calls from the multiplex PCR reads with MiXCR, one row per CDR3 protein. Altogether about 640,000 distinct CDR3 sequences are present, about 15% being singletons, with the ten largest covering under 15%. Sequences were obtained from blood. The receptor set was obtained from a woman in her 50s with Graves' ophthalmopathy.

Remarks on this clonotype: Being one base from a much bigger clone, this may be a read error. The V and J genes are TRBV7-8 and TRBJ2-7, with 7 bases matching TRBD1. This CDR3 comprises 17 residues. CDR1 and CDR2 from the germline V gene are SGHVS and FQNEAQ. CDR3 amino acids: CANSPTPGQASSYEQYF. The CDR3 DNA sequence: TGTGCCAACAGCCCTACACCTGGACAGGCGAGTTCCTACGAGCAGTACTTC.

The chain uses TRBV12-3 or TRBV12-4 and TRBJ2-1; D gene unclear. With 4 bases removed from V and 7 bases from J, the gap between germline ends came to 14 bases. The CDR3 length is 14 residues. CDR3 in DNA: TGTGCCAGCAGTTCCCTCCGGGTGGGAAATGAGCAGTTCTTC. It encodes CASSSLRVGNEQFF.

The rearrangement joins TRBV6-4 to TRBJ2-3; 13 bases are a match to TRBD2. With 8 bases clipped from V and 6 bases from J, the junction kept 8 bases outside the gene matches. The CDR3 length is 15 residues. Germline V gene sequence: CDR1 MRHNA, CDR2 SNTAGT. This chain's CDR3 is CASARTSGSWDTQYF. The CDR3 bases are TGTGCCAGCGCCCGGACTAGCGGGAGTTGGGATACGCAGTATTTT.

V and J are TRBV10-3 and TRBJ2-7, with D maybe TRBD2 (6 bases). Germline V gene sequence: CDR1 ENHRY, CDR2 SYGVKD. V was cut by 9 bases and J by 0 bases, with 12 bases left in between. The CDR3 covers 13 residues. The CDR3 spells CAISGGSSYEQYF. CDR3 nucleotides: TGTGCCATTTCTGGGGGGAGCTCCTACGAGCAGTACTTC.

The chain uses TRBV6-2 or TRBV6-3 and TRBJ2-3; no clear D gene. Germline V gene data show CDR1 as MNHEY and CDR2 as SVGEGT. This CDR3 is 13 amino acids long. Trimming left V 10 bases short and J 0 bases short, with 11 bases between. As DNA, the CDR3 is TGTGCCACCTCCGATGACAGCACAGATACGCAGTATTTT. It translates to CATSDDSTDTQYF.